These 11 T cell receptor beta chains were sequenced from one sample in a study of blood T cell repertoires in COVID-19. TCRdb keeps only in-frame clones here, not all; method: immunoSEQ multiplex PCR. The data contain approximately 210,000 clones, roughly 88% of them seen just once; the ten biggest clones take up 2.2%. The sequencing input was peripheral blood. The receptor source for this set is a man aged 25 to 45 who had recovered from COVID-19.

This clone has a single count. The chain has TRBV18 and TRBJ1-5; a weak D match, TRBD1 (5 bases). V lost 3 bases and J lost 7, with 13 bases in between. This CDR3 has 14 amino acids. CDR1 and CDR2 from the germline V gene are KGHSH and LQKENI. CDR3 coding DNA: TGTGCCAGCTCACCGTCCGGGGGAGGCCAGCCCCAGCATTTT. It translates to CASSPSGGGQPQHF.

CDR3 loop: CASSSDRGEQFF. The DNA for the CDR3 is TGTGCCAGCAGCTCGGACCGGGGGGAGCAGTTCTTC. The rearrangement uses TRBV6-6 and TRBJ2-1; a weak D match, TRBD2 (6 bases). This CDR3 has 12 residues. V lost 6 bases and J lost 10, with 13 bases in between. CDR1 and CDR2 from the germline V gene are MNHNY and SVGAGI (reference sequence).

The chain recombines TRBV19 with TRBJ1-5; tentatively, D is TRBD1 (5 bases). The germline CDR1 and CDR2 sequences are LNHDA and SQIVND (reference sequence). Trimming left V 0 bases short and J 0 bases short, with 12 bases between. This CDR3 comprises 17 residues. In nucleotides, the CDR3 is TGTGCCAGTAGTATAGATCCGGGGGGGGATAGCAATCAGCCCCAGCATTTT. Its protein product is CASSIDPGGDSNQPQHF.

The chain couples TRBV6-2 or TRBV6-3 to TRBJ2-7; no firm D call. The CDR3 totals 14 residues. Germline loops: CDR1 MNHEY, CDR2 SVGEGT. Trimming removed 7 bases from V and 12 bases from J, with 25 bases in between. Written as DNA, the CDR3 is TGTGCCAGCACCCCCGAGGAACCCCCTTTTTCGTGGTACTTC. It is translated as CASTPEEPPFSWYF.

The gene calls are TRBV13 and TRBJ1-2, with 8 bases identical to TRBD1. Trimming cost V 5 bases and J 7 bases; bases outside gene matches: 9. From germline, CDR1 is PRHDT and CDR2 FYEKMQ (reference sequence). CDR3 length equals 14 residues. CDR3 protein: CASSPGQGIFGYTF. The CDR3 nucleotides read TGTGCCAGCAGCCCCGGACAGGGAATTTTTGGCTACACCTTC.

The CDR3 loop reads CASSAPGGPYNSPLHF. CDR3 DNA: TGTGCCAGCAGCGCCCCAGGGGGCCCCTATAATTCACCCCTCCACTTT. The V gene is TRBV14, the J gene TRBJ1-6, with TRBD1 matching over 8 bases. V shed 5 bases and J 2 bases; nucleotides not matched to a gene: 5. CDR1 is SGHDN, CDR2 FVKESK, per germline. The CDR3 contains 16 residues.

This chain joins TRBV14 and TRBJ1-2; the match to TRBD1 covers 7 bases. Germline V gives CDR1 SGHDN, CDR2 FVKESK. The junction had 8 bases not matched to a gene; V was cut back by 3 bases and J by 7 bases. The CDR3 has 14 residues. This chain's CDR3 is CASSQTGRRGGYTF. The CDR3 DNA reads TGTGCCAGCAGCCAGACAGGGAGAAGGGGTGGCTACACCTTC.

The chain is built from TRBV6-4 and TRBJ2-3; 14 positions match TRBD2. The CDR3 loop spans 19 amino acids. Germline loops: CDR1 MRHNA, CDR2 SNTAGT. The V segment lost 5 bases and the J segment 0 bases; nucleotides outside the gene matches: 10. The CDR3: CASSPRRLAGGPSTDTQYF. The CDR3 region has the DNA TGTGCCAGCAGTCCCCGAAGACTAGCGGGGGGGCCTAGCACAGATACGCAGTATTTT.

V usage is TRBV5-1 and J usage is TRBJ1-1; D uncertain. The CDR3 covers 12 residues. V lost 0 bases to trimming and J lost 7 bases, with 7 bases between them. Germline lookup yields CDR1 SGHRS and CDR2 YFSETQ. CDR3 nucleotides: TGCGCCAGCAGCTTGGGTACAGTTGAAGCTTTCTTT. This sequence encodes CASSLGTVEAFF. The full variable domain, rest sourced from reference TRBV5-1 and TRBJ1-1, is KAGVTQTPRYLIKTRGQQVTLSCSPISGHRSVSWYQQTPGQGLQFLFEYFSETQRNKGNFPGRFSGRQFSNSRSEMNVSTLELGDSALYLCASSLGTVEAFFGQGTRLTVV.

The rearrangement uses TRBV2 and TRBJ2-7, with 13 nucleotides matching TRBD2. CDR1 SNHLY and CDR2 FYNNEI come from the germline V gene. V was clipped by 4 bases and J by 9 bases; unmatched bases: 15. The CDR3 sequence is 17 residues long. The CDR3 protein is CASSAPPEGTSGAGQYF. DNA for the CDR3: TGTGCCAGCAGTGCCCCCCCGGAGGGGACTAGCGGGGCCGGGCAGTACTTC.

This rearrangement joins TRBV18 to TRBJ1-5, with unresolved D. CDR1 is KGHSH and CDR2 is LQKENI in the germline V gene. This CDR3 has 17 amino acids. V was shortened by 3 bases and J by 1 base, with 16 bases between the two germline ends. The CDR3 loop is CASSPNRPGLSNQPQHF. CDR3 nucleotide sequence: TGTGCCAGCTCACCTAATCGGCCGGGTCTAAGCAATCAGCCCCAGCATTTT.